This T cell receptor (beta chain) originates from a study of OX40 agonist ivuxolimab in advanced cancers. Findings and caveats of the study: Individuals who were partial responders at 0.1-3.0 mg/kg had clonal expansion that ranked among the lowest. Averaging showed that CD8+ T cells had more expanded clones than CD4+ did.

For this clone: The antigen is not known.

Germline values: CDR1 MNHEY, CDR2 SMNVEV (reference sequence). This CDR3 has 13 residues. V was clipped by 4 bases and J by 4 bases; unmatched bases: 2. Libraries were prepared by immunoSEQ multiplex PCR; TCRdb keeps only in-frame clonotypes and omits some of them. The sample lists 50,000 or so clones, approximately 92% occurring once. Sequencing used CD4+ or CD8+ T cells sorted from blood, obtained in a trial of the OX40 agonist ivuxolimab. The receptor comes from an adult with an advanced solid tumor such as melanoma, head and neck, liver or kidney cancer. The rearrangement links TRBV27 to TRBJ2-5; 8 bases line up with TRBD1. The CDR3 sequence: CASSYTGGETQYF. The CDR3 DNA is TGTGCCAGCAGTTATACAGGGGGAGAGACCCAGTACTTC.